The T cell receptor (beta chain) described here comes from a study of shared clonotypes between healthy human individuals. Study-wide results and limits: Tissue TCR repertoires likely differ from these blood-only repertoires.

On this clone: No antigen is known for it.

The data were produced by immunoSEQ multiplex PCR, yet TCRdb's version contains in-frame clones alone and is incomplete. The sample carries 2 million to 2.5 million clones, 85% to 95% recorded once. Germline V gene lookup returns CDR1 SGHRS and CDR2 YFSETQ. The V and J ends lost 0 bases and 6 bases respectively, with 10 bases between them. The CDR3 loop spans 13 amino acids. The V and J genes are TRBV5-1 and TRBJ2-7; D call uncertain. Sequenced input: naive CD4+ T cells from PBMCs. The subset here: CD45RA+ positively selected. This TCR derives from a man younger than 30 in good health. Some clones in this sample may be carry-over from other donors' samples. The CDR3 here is CASSLGSPREQYF. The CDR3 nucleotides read TGCGCCAGCAGCTTGGGAAGCCCCCGCGAGCAGTACTTC.